The TCR beta chain under discussion was sequenced for a study of beta chain features in type 1 diabetes. Study overall: Patients looked much like healthy donors when it came to age, gender and cell yields. Study results and limitations: Naive, central memory and Treg TCRB repertoires appeared more alike in patients than in healthy donors. HLA effects on TCRB rearrangement stayed unresolved here.

V was pared by 7 bases and J by 2 bases, with 9 bases between. CDR3 length: 13 residues. Germline-derived CDR1 and CDR2 are SNHLY and FYNNEI. Based on CD45RO/CCR7/CD25/CD127/CD95/CD27, CD4+ regulatory, stem cell-like memory, naive and central memory cells were sorted. This clone was seen a few times. Its antigen is unidentified. The sequenced template was cDNA made from the entire isolated RNA. Profiling relied on immunoSEQ multiplex PCR, and the TCRdb table lists in-frame clones only, not all of them. The sample consists of under 950,000 clones, roughly 17% of them appearing once. Sample: naive CD4+ T cells from blood. The chain carries TRBV2 and TRBJ2-4; D not resolved. The source of this sequence is a woman younger than 35 in good health. DNA for the CDR3: TGTGCCAGCAAAGTACACACCAAAAACATTCAGTACTTC. It translates to CASKVHTKNIQYF.